This passage covers 24 T cell receptor beta chains from one sample sequenced in a study of CD8 T cells in ankylosing spondylitis. TCRdb used MiXCR to reprocess the 5' RACE reads, holding one entry per CDR3 protein. Of 290,000 or so distinct CDR3 sequences in the sample, about a fifth were seen once. The sequencing input was blood, either unsorted or a sorted T cell fraction (not recorded which). These receptors were taken from a female donor with ankylosing spondylitis or in good health (not recorded which).

This clonotype was detected only a few times. This rearrangement joins TRBV11-2 to TRBJ2-6, with D perhaps matching TRBD1 or TRBD2 (5 bases each). This CDR3 is 18 amino acids long. With 2 bases removed from V and 0 bases from J, the gap between germline ends came to 14 bases. Germline assignment: CDR1 SGHAT and CDR2 FQNNGV. This CDR3 is CASSLSLGRISGANVLTF. The CDR3, as DNA: TGTGCCAGCAGCTTATCCCTGGGACGGATCTCTGGGGCCAACGTCCTGACTTTC.

The chain carries TRBV19 and TRBJ1-2, with a tentative D call TRBD1 (5 bases). Germline V CDR1 and CDR2: LNHDA, SQIVND (reference sequence). The V gene lost 3 bases and the J gene lost 6 bases, with 17 bases spanning the gap. This CDR3 has 15 residues. The CDR3 spells CASSIGDVSLDGYTF. DNA of the CDR3: TGTGCCAGTAGTATTGGGGACGTTAGCCTCGATGGCTACACCTTC.

This chain links TRBV7-2 with TRBJ1-5; TRBD1 matches at 7 bases. Germline V gene data show CDR1 as SGHTA and CDR2 as FQGNSA. The CDR3 runs to 13 residues. Trimming removed 8 bases from V and 6 bases from J; junction bases left unmatched: 7. The CDR3 nucleotides read TGTGCCAGCGGACAGGCGATGGGTCAGCCCCAGCATTTT. Translation: CASGQAMGQPQHF.

This clonotype was detected ten times or more. CDR3: CSVSTSGNEQFF. For the CDR3, the DNA is TGCAGCGTTTCGACTAGCGGCAATGAGCAGTTCTTC. The chain is built from TRBV29-1 and TRBJ2-1; 9 bases match TRBD2. The CDR3 sequence is 12 residues long. The V gene end was trimmed by 5 bases and the J gene end by 6 bases; junction bases not matched to a gene: 2. The germline CDR1 and CDR2 sequences are SQVTM and ANQGSEA.

Only a few counts were recorded for this clonotype. J is TRBJ2-1 and V is TRBV14; D possibly matches TRBD1 or TRBD2 (5 bases each). Germline CDR1 is SGHDN and CDR2 is FVKESK. Trimming left V 8 bases short and J 6 bases short, with 14 bases between. This CDR3 spans 13 amino acids. CDR3 nucleotide sequence: TGTGCCAGCTCATGGGACCTCGGCAATGAGCAGTTCTTC. This gives the protein CASSWDLGNEQFF.

In regard to this clonotype: Compared with germline, one end of the junction differs, possibly owing to a read error. This chain joins TRBV15 and TRBJ2-3; D remains unclear. Germline V gene lookup returns CDR1 LNHNV and CDR2 YYDKDF (reference sequence). This CDR3 region has 15 residues. The CDR3 nucleotides are TGTGCCACCAGCGGAGATAGGACCTTCACAGATACGCAGTATTTT. As protein: CATSGDRTFTDTQYF.

The V and J genes are TRBV20-1 and TRBJ2-1, with TRBD2 matching 10 bases. With V trimmed by 1 base and J by 9 bases, 6 bases remained unmatched. CDR1 is DFQATT and CDR2 is SNEGSKA in the germline V gene (reference sequence). The CDR3 runs to 14 residues. CDR3 DNA sequence: TGCAGTGCTAGAGCCCCTAGCGGGAGTTTTGAGCAGTTCTTC. Translated: CSARAPSGSFEQFF.

The chain uses TRBV12-3 or TRBV12-4 and TRBJ1-6; D is unclear. The CDR3 runs to 16 residues. V dropped 5 bases and J dropped 10 bases, with 21 bases sitting between them. CDR3 sequence: CASSAQGPGWGSPLHF. For the CDR3, the DNA is TGTGCCAGCAGTGCCCAAGGGCCCGGCTGGGGATCACCCCTCCACTTT.

Ten or more counts support this clonotype. The chain employs TRBV25-1 and TRBJ1-4, with D hard to call. Trimming took 0 bases from V and 0 from J, leaving 11 bases between them. The CDR3 is 17 residues long. The V gene's germline CDR1 is MGHDK and CDR2 SYGVNS. In DNA, the CDR3 is TGTGCCAGCAGTGAATATGGCTCTACCGCAACTAATGAAAAACTGTTTTTT. Its protein product is CASSEYGSTATNEKLFF.

The V call is TRBV27, the J call TRBJ1-2; TRBD1 is a possible D gene (6 bases). The CDR3 contains 17 residues. Deletions cut 0 bases from V and 4 bases from J, with 18 bases between. The V gene's germline CDR1 is MNHEY and CDR2 SMNVEV (reference sequence). CDR3 loop: CASSLSSRPGARYGYTF. The CDR3 DNA follows: TGTGCCAGCAGTTTATCGAGTAGGCCAGGGGCACGCTATGGCTACACCTTC.

The CDR3 region is CASSRTGVYEQYF. CDR3 nucleotides: TGTGCCAGCTCACGGACAGGGGTTTACGAGCAGTACTTC. This chain connects TRBV18 to TRBJ2-7; 9 nucleotides match TRBD1. Looked up from germline, CDR1 is KGHSH and CDR2 is LQKENI. Trimming at V came to 4 bases and at J to 4 bases, leaving 2 bases not matched to a gene. This CDR3 has 13 residues.

The chain recombines TRBV28 with TRBJ1-2; D unclear. V was shortened by 1 base and J by 8 bases, with 14 bases between the two germline ends. Germline values: CDR1 MDHEN, CDR2 SYDVKM. This CDR3 contains 14 residues. As DNA, the CDR3 is TGTGCCAGCAGTTTATCCATCGCGGGAAGAGGCTACACCTTC. It specifies CASSLSIAGRGYTF.

The rearrangement uses TRBV6-6 and TRBJ2-7; a weak D match, TRBD1 (5 bases). The CDR3 loop spans 13 amino acids. Per the germline V gene, CDR1 is MNHNY and CDR2 is SVGAGI (reference sequence). The V and J ends lost 8 bases and 5 bases respectively, with 16 bases between them. CDR3 bases: TGTGCCAGCTATGGGCGGCAGGGCGACGAGCAGTACTTC. Translation gives CASYGRQGDEQYF.

The rearrangement joins TRBV29-1 to TRBJ2-3; a weak D match, TRBD1 (5 bases). V dropped 7 bases and J dropped 2 bases, with 10 bases sitting between them. This CDR3 is 12 amino acids long. Germline V lookup: CDR1 SQVTM, CDR2 ANQGSEA. Here the CDR3 reads CSAGHTTDTQYF. CDR3 sequence (DNA): TGCAGCGCCGGACACACCACAGATACGCAGTATTTT.

This clonotype was recorded many times. The J gene is TRBJ1-3, the V gene TRBV7-2, with D unresolved. CDR1 is SGHTA, CDR2 FQGNSA, per germline. The CDR3 spans 14 residues. Between the trimmed V and J ends, which lost 6 bases and 0 bases, there was a span of 9 bases. The CDR3 DNA reads TGTGCCAGCAGACCGACGCTCTCTGGAAACACCATATATTTT. This codes for CASRPTLSGNTIYF.

This clonotype was seen a handful of times. The J gene is TRBJ2-1, the V gene TRBV20-1; either TRBD1 or TRBD2 may fit D (5 bases each). Germline V CDR1 and CDR2: DFQATT, SNEGSKA (reference sequence). This CDR3 comprises 14 residues. V was shortened by 2 bases and J by 5 bases, with 13 bases between the two germline ends. Here the CDR3 DNA reads TGCAGTGCTAGACCCGGGGACCGGAACAATGAGCAGTTCTTC. Translated: CSARPGDRNNEQFF.

The chain joins TRBV20-1 to TRBJ2-3; 7 nucleotides agree with TRBD1. Trimming at V came to 5 bases and at J to 4 bases, leaving 12 bases not matched to a gene. Per the germline V gene, CDR1 is DFQATT and CDR2 is SNEGSKA (reference sequence). The CDR3 spans 15 residues. This CDR3 is CSAAMGDSGADTQYF. CDR3 nucleotides: TGCAGTGCTGCAATGGGGGACAGTGGGGCAGATACGCAGTATTTT.

This clonotype was detected only a few times. The V gene is TRBV28, the J gene TRBJ1-1; a weak D match, TRBD1 (5 bases). Germline V gene lookup returns CDR1 MDHEN and CDR2 SYDVKM. The CDR3 extends over 14 amino acids. V gave up 3 bases and J gave up 2 bases, with 10 bases separating them. CDR3 nucleotides: TGTGCCAGCAGTTTTGGGGGATATAACACTGAAGCTTTCTTT. Its protein is CASSFGGYNTEAFF.

This clonotype was recorded many times. The chain joins TRBV12-3 or TRBV12-4 to TRBJ2-7, with TRBD1 as a possible D gene (5 bases). Between the trimmed V and J ends, which lost 3 bases and 3 bases, there was a span of 12 bases. CDR3 size: 14 residues. The CDR3 sequence is CASSFWQDNYEQYF. The CDR3 DNA reads as TGTGCCAGCAGTTTTTGGCAGGACAACTACGAGCAGTACTTC.

The rearrangement uses TRBV28 and TRBJ2-5; D remains unclear. There are 16 residues in the CDR3. The V end lost 2 bases, the J end lost 1 base, and 14 bases lay between the germline ends. Germline-derived CDR1 and CDR2 are MDHEN and SYDVKM. In DNA, the CDR3 is TGTGCCAGCAGTTTAGACTTTTCCGGGCCCCAAGAGACCCAGTACTTC. Protein sequence: CASSLDFSGPQETQYF.

This clonotype was picked up a small number of times. V usage is TRBV29-1 and J usage is TRBJ1-1; 7 nucleotides align to TRBD1. CDR1 and CDR2 from the germline V gene are SQVTM and ANQGSEA. The CDR3 is made up of 13 amino acids. The ends lost 7 bases at V and 1 base at J; junction bases unmatched: 6. In nucleotides, the CDR3 is TGCAGCGGTTACCGGGACAGGAACACTGAAGCTTTCTTT. It yields the protein CSGYRDRNTEAFF.

This clonotype was observed at least ten times. The chain is built from TRBV10-3 and TRBJ1-5, with 9 bases fitting TRBD1. Per the germline V gene, CDR1 is ENHRY and CDR2 is SYGVKD. Unmatched junction bases numbered 6, after V lost 9 bases and J lost 3 bases. CDR3 length equals 14 residues. DNA for the CDR3: TGTGCCATTTCCCGGGACAGGGACAATCAGCCCCAGCATTTT. This codes for CAISRDRDNQPQHF.

This clonotype was seen a handful of times. J is TRBJ2-2 and V is TRBV12-3 or TRBV12-4; no clear D. V lost 8 bases and J lost 6, with 10 bases in between. The CDR3 runs 12 residues. The CDR3 bases are TGTGCCAGCGCCCGTCGCCCCGGGGAGCTGTTTTTT. Its translation: CASARRPGELFF.

The table lists this clonotype with a few counts. The chain couples TRBV3-1 to TRBJ1-1; 7 bases are shared with TRBD1. CDR3 length: 16 residues. Germline assignment: CDR1 LGHDT and CDR2 YNNKEL (reference sequence). The J segment lost 3 bases and the V segment lost 0 bases, leaving 7 bases of the junction unmatched. The CDR3 coding sequence is TGTGCCAGCAGCCAAGATAGTACAGGGGCACACACTGAAGCTTTCTTT. Translated, it gives CASSQDSTGAHTEAFF.